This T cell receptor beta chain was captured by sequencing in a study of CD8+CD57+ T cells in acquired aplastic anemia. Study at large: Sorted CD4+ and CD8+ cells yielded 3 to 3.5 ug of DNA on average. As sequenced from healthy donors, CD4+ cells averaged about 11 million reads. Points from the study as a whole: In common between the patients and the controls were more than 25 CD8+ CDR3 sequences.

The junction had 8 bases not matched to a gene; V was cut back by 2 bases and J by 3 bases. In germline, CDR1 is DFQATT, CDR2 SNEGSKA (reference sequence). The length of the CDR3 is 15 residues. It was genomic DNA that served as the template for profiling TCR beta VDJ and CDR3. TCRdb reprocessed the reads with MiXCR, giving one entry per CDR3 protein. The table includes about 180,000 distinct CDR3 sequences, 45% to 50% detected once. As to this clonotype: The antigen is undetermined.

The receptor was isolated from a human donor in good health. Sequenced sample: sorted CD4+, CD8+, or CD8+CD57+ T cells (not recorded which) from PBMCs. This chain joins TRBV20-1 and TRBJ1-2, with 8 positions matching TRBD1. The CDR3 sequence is CSARPQGEEHYGYTF. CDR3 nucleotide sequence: TGCAGTGCTAGACCACAGGGGGAGGAACACTATGGCTACACCTTC.